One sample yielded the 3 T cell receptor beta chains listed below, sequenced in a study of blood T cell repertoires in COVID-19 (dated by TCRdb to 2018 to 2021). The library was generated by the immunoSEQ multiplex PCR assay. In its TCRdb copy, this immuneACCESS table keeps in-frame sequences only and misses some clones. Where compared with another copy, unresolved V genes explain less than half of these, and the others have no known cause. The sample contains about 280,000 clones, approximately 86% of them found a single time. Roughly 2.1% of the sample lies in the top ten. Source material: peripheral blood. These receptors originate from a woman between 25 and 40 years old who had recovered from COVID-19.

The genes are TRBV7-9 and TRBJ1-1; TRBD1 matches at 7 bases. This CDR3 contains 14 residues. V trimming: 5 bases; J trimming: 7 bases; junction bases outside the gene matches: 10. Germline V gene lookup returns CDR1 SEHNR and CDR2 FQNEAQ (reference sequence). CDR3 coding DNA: TGTGCCAGCAGCCGAGGGGACAGAAAAAATGAAGCTTTCTTT. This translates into CASSRGDRKNEAFF.

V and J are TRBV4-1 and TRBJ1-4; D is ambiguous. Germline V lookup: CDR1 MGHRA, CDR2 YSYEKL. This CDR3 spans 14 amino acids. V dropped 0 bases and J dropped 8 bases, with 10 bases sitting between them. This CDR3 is CASSQEVVAEKLFF. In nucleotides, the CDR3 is TGCGCCAGCAGCCAAGAGGTAGTAGCGGAAAAACTGTTTTTT.

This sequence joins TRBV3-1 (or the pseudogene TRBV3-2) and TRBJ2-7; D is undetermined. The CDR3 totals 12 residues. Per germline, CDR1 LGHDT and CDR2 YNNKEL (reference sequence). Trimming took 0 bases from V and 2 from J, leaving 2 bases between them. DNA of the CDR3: TGTGCCAGCAGCCAAGACACCTACGAGCAGTACTTC. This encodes CASSQDTYEQYF.